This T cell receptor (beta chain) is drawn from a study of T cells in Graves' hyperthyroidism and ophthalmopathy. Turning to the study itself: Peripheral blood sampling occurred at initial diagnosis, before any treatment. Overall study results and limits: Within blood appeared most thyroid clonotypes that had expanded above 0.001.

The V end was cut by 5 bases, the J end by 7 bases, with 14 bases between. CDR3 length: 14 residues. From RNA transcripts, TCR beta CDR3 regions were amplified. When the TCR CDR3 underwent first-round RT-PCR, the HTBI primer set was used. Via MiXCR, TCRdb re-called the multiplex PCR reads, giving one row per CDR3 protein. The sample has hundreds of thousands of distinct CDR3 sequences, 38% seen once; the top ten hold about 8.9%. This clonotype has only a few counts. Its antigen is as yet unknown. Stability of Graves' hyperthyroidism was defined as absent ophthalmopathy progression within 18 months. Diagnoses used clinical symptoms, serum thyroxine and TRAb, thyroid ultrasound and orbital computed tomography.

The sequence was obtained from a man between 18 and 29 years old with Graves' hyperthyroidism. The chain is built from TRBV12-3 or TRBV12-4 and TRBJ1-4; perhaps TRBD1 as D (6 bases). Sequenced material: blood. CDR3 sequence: CASSGQGFIEKLFF. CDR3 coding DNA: TGTGCCAGCAGTGGGCAGGGGTTTATTGAAAAACTGTTTTTT.